This is a list of T cell receptor beta chains from one sample in a study of cytomegalovirus exposure and HLA in healthy donors. Profiling relied on immunoSEQ multiplex PCR, and the TCRdb table lists in-frame clones only, not all of them. Here the sample spans more than 95,000 clones, under 90% being singletons. Sequencing was carried out using PBMCs. These receptors were collected from a woman aged 40 to 50 in good health and CMV-seropositive. The CDR3 runs from the conserved cysteine through the conserved F or W. The D gene is left open where the match is weak. Not all rows give a size; the values are once, few, many and, for expanded clones, a class.

abundance: .
v_gene: TRBV19
len: 14
j_gene: TRBJ2-7
d_gene: .
CDR3nt: TGTGCCAGTAGAGGACAGATGCCCTCCTACGAGCAGTACTTC
CDR3aa: CASRGQMPSYEQYF

abundance: .
v_gene: TRBV5-4
len: 15
j_gene: TRBJ2-7
d_gene: TRBD1
CDR3nt: TGTGCCAGCAGCAAACCGGGACAGGGCTCCTACGAGCAGTACTTC
CDR3aa: CASSKPGQGSYEQYF

abundance: .
v_gene: TRBV14
len: 13
j_gene: TRBJ2-7
d_gene: .
CDR3nt: TGTGCCTTTTTACCCGGGGGAACCTACGAGCAGTACTTC
CDR3aa: CAFLPGGTYEQYF

abundance: few
v_gene: TRBV10-2
len: 14
j_gene: TRBJ1-1
d_gene: TRBD1
CDR3nt: TGCGCCAGCAGTGACGGGACAGGGCGAGCGGAAGCTTTCTTT
CDR3aa: CASSDGTGRAEAFF

abundance: .
v_gene: TRBV2
len: 14
j_gene: TRBJ2-3
d_gene: TRBD2
CDR3nt: TGTGCCAGCAGTCTTAGCGGGAGGGATGGTACGCAGTATTTT
CDR3aa: CASSLSGRDGTQYF

abundance: .
v_gene: TRBV5-1
len: 13
j_gene: TRBJ2-2
d_gene: .
CDR3nt: TGCGCCAGCAGCTTGTCAGTGACCGGGGAGCTGTTTTTT
CDR3aa: CASSLSVTGELFF

abundance: .
v_gene: TRBV28
len: 17
j_gene: TRBJ2-1
d_gene: .
CDR3nt: TGTGCCAGCGCCCCTCGGAATCCTAGCCGGAGGGTAAATGAGCAGTTCTTC
CDR3aa: CASAPRNPSRRVNEQFF

abundance: once
v_gene: TRBV5-4
len: 17
j_gene: TRBJ2-5
d_gene: .
CDR3nt: TGTGCCAGCAGCTCCCCTGGGCAGGGGTCCATTGGAGAGACCCAGTACTTC
CDR3aa: CASSSPGQGSIGETQYF

abundance: few
v_gene: TRBV9
len: 14
j_gene: TRBJ1-4
d_gene: .
CDR3nt: TGTGCCAGCAGCGTAGGTACAGGTAATGAAAAACTGTTTTTT
CDR3aa: CASSVGTGNEKLFF

abundance: .
v_gene: TRBV11-2
len: 14
j_gene: TRBJ2-4
d_gene: TRBD1
CDR3nt: TGTGCCAGCAGCTTCCGGGACAGCGACAACATTCAGTACTTC
CDR3aa: CASSFRDSDNIQYF

abundance: .
v_gene: TRBV18
len: 16
j_gene: TRBJ2-3
d_gene: TRBD2
CDR3nt: TGTGCCAGCTCACCCCGCGGTAGCGGGGGTACAGATACGCAGTATTTT
CDR3aa: CASSPRGSGGTDTQYF

abundance: once
v_gene: TRBV28
len: 15
j_gene: TRBJ2-7
d_gene: TRBD1
CDR3nt: TGTGCCAGCAGCAAAGTGACAGGGGGCTCCTACGAGCAGTACTTC
CDR3aa: CASSKVTGGSYEQYF

abundance: .
v_gene: TRBV30
len: 12
j_gene: TRBJ2-1
d_gene: TRBD2
CDR3nt: TGTGCAAGGGAGCGGGAGGACAATGAGCAGTTCTTC
CDR3aa: CAREREDNEQFF

abundance: .
v_gene: TRBV19
len: 13
j_gene: TRBJ2-7
d_gene: TRBD1
CDR3nt: TGTGCCAGTAGTCCCGGGACAGTGTACGAGCAGTACTTC
CDR3aa: CASSPGTVYEQYF

abundance: once
v_gene: TRBV9
len: 14
j_gene: TRBJ2-1
d_gene: TRBD2
CDR3nt: TGTGCCAGCAGCGTAGCGGGAGGGCTGGATGAGCAGTTCTTC
CDR3aa: CASSVAGGLDEQFF

abundance: .
v_gene: TRBV6-5
len: 15
j_gene: TRBJ2-1
d_gene: TRBD2
CDR3nt: TGTGCCAGCAGGTCCCCTAGCGGGAGCTACAATGAGCAGTTCTTC
CDR3aa: CASRSPSGSYNEQFF

abundance: .
v_gene: TRBV25-1
len: 16
j_gene: TRBJ2-1
d_gene: .
CDR3nt: TGTGCCAGCAGTGAATCTTCGAGGGACATCTACAATGAGCAGTTCTTC
CDR3aa: CASSESSRDIYNEQFF

abundance: .
v_gene: TRBV6-1
len: 17
j_gene: TRBJ2-7
d_gene: TRBD2
CDR3nt: TGTGCCAGCAGTGAAGACCACCTAGCGGTTAGCCCCTACGAGCAGTACTTC
CDR3aa: CASSEDHLAVSPYEQYF

abundance: .
v_gene: TRBV5-4
len: 14
j_gene: TRBJ2-7
d_gene: TRBD2
CDR3nt: TGTGCCAGCGCATCTAGCGGGAGAAAGTACGAGCAGTACTTC
CDR3aa: CASASSGRKYEQYF

abundance: .
v_gene: TRBV19
len: 14
j_gene: TRBJ2-1
d_gene: TRBD2
CDR3nt: TGTGCCAGTACTAAAGCGGGAGGTTTCAATGAGCAGTTCTTC
CDR3aa: CASTKAGGFNEQFF

abundance: .
v_gene: TRBV9
len: 14
j_gene: TRBJ1-1
d_gene: TRBD1
CDR3nt: TGTGCCAGCAGCTTTACAGGGGAGCGTCCTGAAGCTTTCTTT
CDR3aa: CASSFTGERPEAFF

abundance: .
v_gene: TRBV27
len: 16
j_gene: TRBJ1-6
d_gene: .
CDR3nt: TGTGCCAGCAGTATCCTATCCGGGGTTAGGCATTCACCCCTCCACTTT
CDR3aa: CASSILSGVRHSPLHF

abundance: .
v_gene: TRBV27
len: 16
j_gene: TRBJ2-7
d_gene: TRBD1
CDR3nt: TGTGCCAGCAGTCCCCACCGGGACAGGGAGGCCTACGAGCAGTACTTC
CDR3aa: CASSPHRDREAYEQYF

abundance: few
v_gene: TRBV28
len: 20
j_gene: TRBJ2-3
d_gene: TRBD2
CDR3nt: TGTGCCAGCAGTTACCCGGGAAGAGCGGGAGGGCCTATTAGCACAGATACGCAGTATTTT
CDR3aa: CASSYPGRAGGPISTDTQYF

abundance: few
v_gene: TRBV4-1
len: 16
j_gene: TRBJ2-6
d_gene: .
CDR3nt: TGCGCCAGCAGCCAAGATCGGGGTTCTGGGGCCAACGTCCTGACTTTC
CDR3aa: CASSQDRGSGANVLTF

abundance: .
v_gene: TRBV30
len: 14
j_gene: TRBJ2-7
d_gene: TRBD1
CDR3nt: TGTGCCTGGGGAACCGGGACAGGGGCCTACGAGCAGTACTTC
CDR3aa: CAWGTGTGAYEQYF

abundance: .
v_gene: TRBV18
len: 18
j_gene: TRBJ1-3
d_gene: TRBD1
CDR3nt: TGTGCCAGCTCACCAACTACAACAGGGGGCTTAAGGAGAAACACCATATATTTT
CDR3aa: CASSPTTTGGLRRNTIYF

abundance: .
v_gene: TRBV9
len: 13
j_gene: TRBJ2-3
d_gene: .
CDR3nt: TGTGCCAGCAGCGCGAGGGGCACAGATACGCAGTATTTT
CDR3aa: CASSARGTDTQYF

abundance: .
v_gene: TRBV5-1
len: 16
j_gene: TRBJ1-2
d_gene: .
CDR3nt: TGCGCCAGCAGCTCCTCAACCCAGGGAGGGTCTGATGGCTACACCTTC
CDR3aa: CASSSSTQGGSDGYTF

abundance: .
v_gene: TRBV7-2
len: 13
j_gene: TRBJ2-5
d_gene: .
CDR3nt: TGTGCCAGCAGCTTATTCGGTTCGGAGACCCAGTACTTC
CDR3aa: CASSLFGSETQYF

abundance: .
v_gene: TRBV25-1
len: 13
j_gene: TRBJ1-6
d_gene: .
CDR3nt: TGTGCCAGCAGTGAGGGCGTCGGTTCACCCCTCCACTTT
CDR3aa: CASSEGVGSPLHF

abundance: .
v_gene: TRBV5-1
len: 14
j_gene: TRBJ1-2
d_gene: TRBD1
CDR3nt: TGCGCCAGCAGCTTGTCGACAGGGGGTAACGGCTACACCTTC
CDR3aa: CASSLSTGGNGYTF

abundance: .
v_gene: TRBV28
len: 15
j_gene: TRBJ1-5
d_gene: .
CDR3nt: TGTGCCAGCAGCCCCGGGCAGGGGATGGTACAGCCCCAGCATTTT
CDR3aa: CASSPGQGMVQPQHF

abundance: .
v_gene: TRBV11-2
len: 13
j_gene: TRBJ1-1
d_gene: .
CDR3nt: TGTGCCAGCAGCTTAACCCGCGACACTGAAGCTTTCTTT
CDR3aa: CASSLTRDTEAFF

abundance: .
v_gene: TRBV25-1
len: 14
j_gene: TRBJ2-7
d_gene: TRBD2
CDR3nt: TGTGCCAGCTCCCCTGGGGGGGGAAACTACGAGCAGTACTTC
CDR3aa: CASSPGGGNYEQYF

abundance: few
v_gene: TRBV9
len: 14
j_gene: TRBJ1-1
d_gene: .
CDR3nt: TGTGCCAGCAGCTACGGTACCGTGAACACTGAAGCTTTCTTT
CDR3aa: CASSYGTVNTEAFF

abundance: .
v_gene: TRBV6-1
len: 14
j_gene: TRBJ2-7
d_gene: .
CDR3nt: TGTGCCAGCAGTCTTACCCGACTTTCGGGCGAGCAGTACTTC
CDR3aa: CASSLTRLSGEQYF

abundance: .
v_gene: TRBV11-2
len: 19
j_gene: TRBJ2-3
d_gene: TRBD2
CDR3nt: TGTGCCAGCAGCCGCACACTAGCGGGAGGACACATACTCACAGATACGCAGTATTTT
CDR3aa: CASSRTLAGGHILTDTQYF

abundance: .
v_gene: TRBV7-2
len: 13
j_gene: TRBJ2-5
d_gene: TRBD2
CDR3nt: TGTGCCAGCAGCCCCAGGGAGGGCGGGACCCAGTACTTC
CDR3aa: CASSPREGGTQYF

abundance: .
v_gene: TRBV30
len: 12
j_gene: TRBJ1-1
d_gene: .
CDR3nt: TGTGCCTGGGCTGACAGTAACACTGAAGCTTTCTTT
CDR3aa: CAWADSNTEAFF

abundance: few
v_gene: TRBV9
len: 17
j_gene: TRBJ2-2
d_gene: TRBD2
CDR3nt: TGTGCCAGCAGCTTAACCACTAGCGGGAGAAAGCCCGGGGAGCTGTTTTTT
CDR3aa: CASSLTTSGRKPGELFF

abundance: few
v_gene: TRBV7-9
len: 15
j_gene: TRBJ2-1
d_gene: TRBD2
CDR3nt: TGTGCCAGCAGCTTAGGGGGACTAGCGGGAGATGAGCAGTTCTTC
CDR3aa: CASSLGGLAGDEQFF

abundance: .
v_gene: TRBV7-9
len: 17
j_gene: TRBJ2-3
d_gene: TRBD1
CDR3nt: TGTGCCAGCAGCTTGGCCGGGACAGGGGACCCCACAGATACGCAGTATTTT
CDR3aa: CASSLAGTGDPTDTQYF

abundance: .
v_gene: TRBV25-1
len: 15
j_gene: TRBJ1-4
d_gene: .
CDR3nt: TGTGCCAGCAGTGAATCTGACCTAGGCGGTGAAAAACTGTTTTTT
CDR3aa: CASSESDLGGEKLFF

abundance: once
v_gene: TRBV30
len: 12
j_gene: TRBJ1-6
d_gene: .
CDR3nt: TGTGCCTGGGGCAGAACTAATTCACCCCTCCACTTT
CDR3aa: CAWGRTNSPLHF